This is a list of T cell receptor beta chains from one sample in a study of control samples from healthy donors and cancer patients. The table came from immunoSEQ multiplex PCR; TCRdb's copy has only in-frame clones and leaves some out. The data hold some 120,000 clones, with roughly 91% observed a single time. The sample was blood. The receptors derive from a woman in her 70s in good health. The CDR3 runs from the conserved cysteine through the conserved F or W. Fields, in order: D gene, V gene, clone size, J gene, CDR3 protein, CDR3 DNA. A D gene is named only where the DNA matches it firmly. Clone size, where shown, is once, few, many, or a class for clones that have expanded.

.	TRBV28	.	TRBJ1-5	CASSPGLNQPQHF	TGTGCCAGCAGTCCTGGATTAAATCAGCCCCAGCATTTT
.	TRBV27	.	TRBJ2-5	CASSLPGRQETQYF	TGTGCCAGCAGTTTACCCGGCAGACAAGAGACCCAGTACTTC
.	TRBV5-1	once	TRBJ1-1	CASSLEMSARNTEAFF	TGCGCCAGCAGCTTGGAAATGTCAGCACGGAACACTGAAGCTTTCTTT
.	TRBV5-4	.	TRBJ1-3	CASSLDENTIYF	TGTGCCAGCAGCTTGGATGAAAACACCATATATTTT
.	TRBV3-1/TRBV3-2	.	TRBJ1-4	CASSLDLKEKLFF	TGTGCCAGCAGCCTGGACTTGAAGGAAAAACTGTTTTTT
TRBD1	TRBV2	.	TRBJ1-1	CASSQGANTEAFF	TGTGCCAGCAGTCAGGGGGCGAACACTGAAGCTTTCTTT
.	TRBV7-8	.	TRBJ2-7	CASSLDGGPYEQYF	TGTGCCAGCAGCTTGGACGGAGGACCGTACGAGCAGTACTTC
TRBD1	TRBV7-3	.	TRBJ2-1	CASSESLNRGEQFF	TGTGCCAGCAGCGAATCTCTCAACAGGGGTGAGCAGTTCTTC
TRBD2	TRBV6-6	.	TRBJ2-3	CASSPFASGGASTDTQYF	TGTGCCAGCAGTCCCTTCGCTAGCGGGGGGGCGTCAACAGATACGCAGTATTTT
.	TRBV4-1	once	TRBJ2-3	CASSQELNKKGGDTQYF	TGCGCCAGCAGCCAAGAACTTAACAAGAAAGGTGGAGATACGCAGTATTTT
.	TRBV7-9	few	TRBJ2-7	CASSTYNGGSYEQYF	TGTGCCAGCAGCACATACAATGGAGGGAGCTACGAGCAGTACTTC
.	TRBV5-1	.	TRBJ2-1	CASSLNGYNEQFF	TGCGCCAGCAGCTTGAACGGCTACAATGAGCAGTTCTTC
TRBD1	TRBV19	.	TRBJ2-7	CASKRTGPYEQYF	TGTGCCAGTAAAAGGACAGGGCCCTACGAGCAGTACTTC
TRBD1	TRBV2	once	TRBJ2-7	CASSGSGTVEQYF	TGTGCCAGCAGTGGATCCGGGACAGTCGAGCAGTACTTC
.	TRBV10-1	.	TRBJ2-3	CASSESLGRTDTQYF	TGCGCCAGCAGTGAGTCGTTGGGACGCACAGATACGCAGTATTTT
TRBD2	TRBV20-1	.	TRBJ2-1	CSASLAGGNEQFF	TGCAGTGCTAGTCTAGCGGGGGGCAATGAGCAGTTCTTC
.	TRBV21-1	once	TRBJ2-3	CASSSGTSGLRDTQYF	TGTGCCAGCAGCTCGGGGACTAGCGGGTTAAGAGATACGCAGTATTTT
.	TRBV2	.	TRBJ2-5	CASSVGRDVSETQYF	TGTGCCAGCAGTGTAGGCCGGGACGTTTCAGAGACCCAGTACTTC
TRBD1	TRBV7-9	once	TRBJ1-1	CASNPGQGAMNTEAFF	TGTGCCAGCAACCCCGGACAGGGGGCAATGAACACTGAAGCTTTCTTT
TRBD2	TRBV5-4	.	TRBJ2-3	CASSLRGGGLTDTQYF	TGTGCCAGCAGCTTGCGCGGGGGGGGACTCACAGATACGCAGTATTTT
.	TRBV11-2	.	TRBJ1-1	CASSPQGNTEAFF	TGTGCCAGCAGCCCCCAAGGGAACACTGAAGCTTTCTTT
.	TRBV5-4	.	TRBJ1-2	CASSSLSRGNYGYTF	TGTGCCAGCAGCTCCCTCAGCAGGGGTAACTATGGCTACACCTTC
.	TRBV5-1	.	TRBJ1-4	CASSLQGLRTNEKLFF	TGCGCCAGCAGCTTACAAGGGTTAAGAACTAATGAAAAACTGTTTTTT
TRBD1	TRBV15	.	TRBJ1-2	CATSREGTGNYGYTF	TGTGCCACCAGCAGAGAAGGGACAGGGAACTATGGCTACACCTTC
.	TRBV6-6	.	TRBJ2-5	CASSAAGTRQATQYF	TGTGCCAGCAGTGCCGCCGGGACTCGACAAGCGACCCAGTACTTC
.	TRBV3-1/TRBV3-2	.	TRBJ1-2	CASSLGLRTNYGYTF	TGTGCCAGCAGCCTGGGCCTCCGGACTAACTATGGCTACACCTTC
.	TRBV5-5	once	TRBJ1-1	CATDGGHGGTEAFF	TGTGCCACCGACGGTGGACATGGGGGAACTGAAGCTTTCTTT